A selection of T cell receptor beta chains follows, all from one sample in a study of T cells in Graves' hyperthyroidism and ophthalmopathy. TCRdb itself ran the multiplex PCR reads through MiXCR, one entry per CDR3 protein. The repertoire holds approximately 640,000 distinct CDR3 sequences, with just under 45% as singletons. Sequencing input: peripheral blood or thyroid tissue (not recorded which). These receptors were collected from an adult man with Graves' disease, either hyperthyroidism or ophthalmopathy (not recorded which). The CDR3 runs from the conserved cysteine through the conserved F or W. Each record gives: clone size, J gene, V gene, D gene, CDR3 DNA, CDR3 protein. A D gene is named only where the DNA matches it firmly. Clone size, where shown, is once, few, many, or a class for clones that have expanded.

clone size: many; J gene: TRBJ2-7; V gene: TRBV10-2; D gene: -; CDR3 DNA: TGCGCCAGCAGTGGCTTACCGGGACTCGGGGAGCAGTACTTC; CDR3 protein: CASSGLPGLGEQYF
clone size: few; J gene: TRBJ1-1; V gene: TRBV20-1; D gene: TRBD1; CDR3 DNA: TGCAGTGCTAGAGATACGACAGGGAGGACTGAAGCTTTCTTT; CDR3 protein: CSARDTTGRTEAFF
clone size: many; J gene: TRBJ1-5; V gene: TRBV7-8; D gene: -; CDR3 DNA: TGTGCCAGCAGCCCCGACAAGGGGGATCAGCCCCAGCATTTT; CDR3 protein: CASSPDKGDQPQHF
clone size: -; J gene: TRBJ2-7; V gene: TRBV20-1; D gene: TRBD2; CDR3 DNA: TGCAGTGCTAGAGCCGGGACTAGCGGTTCCTACGAGCAGTACTTC; CDR3 protein: CSARAGTSGSYEQYF
clone size: -; J gene: TRBJ2-7; V gene: TRBV12-3/TRBV12-4; D gene: TRBD1; CDR3 DNA: TGTGCCAGCAGTAAATCCGGGACAGGGGCTGGCGAGCAGTACTTC; CDR3 protein: CASSKSGTGAGEQYF
clone size: many; J gene: TRBJ1-1; V gene: TRBV10-3; D gene: TRBD1; CDR3 DNA: TGTGCCATCAGTGACGGACAGGGCACGAACACTGAAGCTTTCTTT; CDR3 protein: CAISDGQGTNTEAFF
clone size: -; J gene: TRBJ2-7; V gene: TRBV11-2; D gene: -; CDR3 DNA: TGTGCCAGCAGCTTAGGTACCAGTACCAATCAGTACTTC; CDR3 protein: CASSLGTSTNQYF
clone size: -; J gene: TRBJ2-2; V gene: TRBV2; D gene: TRBD2; CDR3 DNA: TGTGCCAGCAGGACAGGACTAGCGGGAGCATCTGGCGGGGAGCTGTTTTTT; CDR3 protein: CASRTGLAGASGGELFF
clone size: few; J gene: TRBJ1-5; V gene: TRBV7-8; D gene: TRBD1; CDR3 DNA: TGTGCCAGCAGCTTAGCCGGGACAGGGAACAATCAGCCCCAGCATTTT; CDR3 protein: CASSLAGTGNNQPQHF
clone size: -; J gene: TRBJ1-1; V gene: TRBV20-1; D gene: -; CDR3 DNA: TGCAGTGGAACAGGGTGGGCATGGAGTGGAGGACAAGCTTTCTTT; CDR3 protein: CSGTGWAWSGGQAFF
clone size: few; J gene: TRBJ1-1; V gene: TRBV7-9; D gene: -; CDR3 DNA: TGTGCCAGCAGCTTAAACAGGGAGGAAGCTTTCTTT; CDR3 protein: CASSLNREEAFF
clone size: -; J gene: TRBJ1-6; V gene: TRBV7-2; D gene: -; CDR3 DNA: TGTGCCAGCAGTATCTACAGGGAAAATTCACCCCTCCACTTT; CDR3 protein: CASSIYRENSPLHF
clone size: -; J gene: TRBJ1-6; V gene: TRBV11-1; D gene: TRBD1; CDR3 DNA: TGTGCCAGCTCACTTGACAGGGTCCGTGCCAATTCACCCCTCCACTTT; CDR3 protein: CASSLDRVRANSPLHF
clone size: many; J gene: TRBJ2-5; V gene: TRBV10-2; D gene: TRBD1; CDR3 DNA: TGCGCCAGCAGTGGGACAGGCCCCCAAGAGACCCAGTACTTC; CDR3 protein: CASSGTGPQETQYF
clone size: many; J gene: TRBJ1-5; V gene: TRBV19; D gene: -; CDR3 DNA: TGTGCCAGTGCCGACCAGGGCCAGCCCCAGCATTTT; CDR3 protein: CASADQGQPQHF
clone size: once; J gene: TRBJ1-1; V gene: TRBV14; D gene: -; CDR3 DNA: TGTGCCAGCAGCCAAGTACTGGCCAAGAACACTGAAGCTTTCTTT; CDR3 protein: CASSQVLAKNTEAFF
clone size: few; J gene: TRBJ1-6; V gene: TRBV19; D gene: -; CDR3 DNA: TGTGCCAGTAGTATCCCGGGACCGACTAATTCACCCCTCCACTTT; CDR3 protein: CASSIPGPTNSPLHF
clone size: few; J gene: TRBJ1-2; V gene: TRBV12-3/TRBV12-4; D gene: -; CDR3 DNA: TGTGCCAGCAGTTTTGGAAGGGTGAGGGGCGGCTACACCTTC; CDR3 protein: CASSFGRVRGGYTF
clone size: -; J gene: TRBJ1-6; V gene: TRBV7-9; D gene: -; CDR3 DNA: TGTGCCAGCGACAGAGGAGACAGATTAATGAATTCACCCCTCCACTTT; CDR3 protein: CASDRGDRLMNSPLHF
clone size: once; J gene: TRBJ1-6; V gene: TRBV7-9; D gene: -; CDR3 DNA: TGTGCCAGCAGTTTTGGGACGGGTTATTCACCCCTCCACTTT; CDR3 protein: CASSFGTGYSPLHF
clone size: -; J gene: TRBJ2-2; V gene: TRBV9; D gene: -; CDR3 DNA: TGTGCCGGCAGCGGCGCTAGGGGTTCCACCGGGGAGCTGTTTTTT; CDR3 protein: CAGSGARGSTGELFF
clone size: -; J gene: TRBJ2-5; V gene: TRBV2; D gene: TRBD2; CDR3 DNA: TGTGCCAGCGGGAGGGCCTGGGAGACCCAGTACTTC; CDR3 protein: CASGRAWETQYF
clone size: -; J gene: TRBJ1-2; V gene: TRBV11-1; D gene: -; CDR3 DNA: TGTGCCAGCGCCCCCGAGGGGACCCAAATAGGCTACACCTTC; CDR3 protein: CASAPEGTQIGYTF
clone size: many; J gene: TRBJ1-2; V gene: TRBV24-1; D gene: -; CDR3 DNA: TGTGCCACCAGTGAGTTCTACAGGGATGGCTACACCTTC; CDR3 protein: CATSEFYRDGYTF
clone size: -; J gene: TRBJ2-3; V gene: TRBV7-9; D gene: -; CDR3 DNA: TGTGCCAGCAGCTGGACAAATAGCAATCAGCCCCAGTATTTT; CDR3 protein: CASSWTNSNQPQYF
clone size: -; J gene: TRBJ1-4; V gene: TRBV12-3/TRBV12-4; D gene: -; CDR3 DNA: TGTGCCAGCAGTTACTCCACAGGGAGTACTAATGAAAAACTGTTTTTT; CDR3 protein: CASSYSTGSTNEKLFF
clone size: -; J gene: TRBJ1-5; V gene: TRBV7-2; D gene: -; CDR3 DNA: TGTGCCAGCAGCTTAGCGGGGGGACCTCCGAATCAGCCCCAGCATTTT; CDR3 protein: CASSLAGGPPNQPQHF
clone size: -; J gene: TRBJ1-2; V gene: TRBV24-1; D gene: -; CDR3 DNA: TGTGCCACCAGTGGGGCAGGGGATCATGGCTACACCTTC; CDR3 protein: CATSGAGDHGYTF
clone size: many; J gene: TRBJ2-7; V gene: TRBV7-9; D gene: TRBD2; CDR3 DNA: TGTGCCAGCAGCTCTAGAGCGGGAGGAAGCTACGAGCAGTACTTC; CDR3 protein: CASSSRAGGSYEQYF
clone size: -; J gene: TRBJ2-5; V gene: TRBV19; D gene: TRBD1; CDR3 DNA: TGTGCCAGCAGTCTGCCGGACAGGAAGACCCAGTACTTC; CDR3 protein: CASSLPDRKTQYF
clone size: many; J gene: TRBJ1-5; V gene: TRBV20-1; D gene: -; CDR3 DNA: TGCAGTGCTAGACAGGGTAGGGATCAGCCCCAGCATTTT; CDR3 protein: CSARQGRDQPQHF
clone size: few; J gene: TRBJ2-5; V gene: TRBV7-9; D gene: -; CDR3 DNA: TGTGCCAGCAGCTTAGGGCTGGAACAGACCCAGTACTTC; CDR3 protein: CASSLGLEQTQYF
clone size: few; J gene: TRBJ2-2; V gene: TRBV5-1; D gene: -; CDR3 DNA: TGCGCCAGCAGCCTAGGATGGGGGATGGACACCGGGGAGCTGTTTTTT; CDR3 protein: CASSLGWGMDTGELFF
clone size: many; J gene: TRBJ1-1; V gene: TRBV7-9; D gene: -; CDR3 DNA: TGTGCCAGCAGATCCCCGCCAACAGGGTCTCACACTGAAGCTTTCTTT; CDR3 protein: CASRSPPTGSHTEAFF
clone size: -; J gene: TRBJ1-2; V gene: TRBV29-1; D gene: TRBD1; CDR3 DNA: TGCAGCAGCCGAGGGACAGCCTCAAATGGCTACACCTTC; CDR3 protein: CSSRGTASNGYTF
clone size: -; J gene: TRBJ1-1; V gene: TRBV5-1; D gene: -; CDR3 DNA: TGCGCCAGCAGCTTGGGGGGGGCGGCTACTGAAGCTTTCTTT; CDR3 protein: CASSLGGAATEAFF
clone size: -; J gene: TRBJ2-5; V gene: TRBV25-1; D gene: TRBD2; CDR3 DNA: TGTGCCAGCAGGTCTCTAGCGGGAGCCGGTGAGACCCAGTACTTC; CDR3 protein: CASRSLAGAGETQYF
clone size: few; J gene: TRBJ2-7; V gene: TRBV20-1; D gene: -; CDR3 DNA: TGCAGTGCTAGAGATGTGAGTGCAGTCTACGAGCAGTACTTC; CDR3 protein: CSARDVSAVYEQYF
clone size: -; J gene: TRBJ1-1; V gene: TRBV2; D gene: TRBD1; CDR3 DNA: TGTGCCAGCCACAGGGGGCGTCCGAACACTGAAGCTTTCTTT; CDR3 protein: CASHRGRPNTEAFF
clone size: -; J gene: TRBJ1-5; V gene: TRBV12-3/TRBV12-4; D gene: TRBD1; CDR3 DNA: TGTGCCAGCAGTTTTATGGGGGGACAGGGGGTACAGCCCCAGCATTTT; CDR3 protein: CASSFMGGQGVQPQHF
clone size: -; J gene: TRBJ1-3; V gene: TRBV12-3/TRBV12-4; D gene: -; CDR3 DNA: TGTGCCAGCAGACGGGACTCGAGCTCTGGAAACACCATATATTTT; CDR3 protein: CASRRDSSSGNTIYF
clone size: -; J gene: TRBJ1-6; V gene: TRBV15; D gene: -; CDR3 DNA: TGTGCCACCAGCAGACCGGACAGTGGGAATTCACCCCTCCACTTT; CDR3 protein: CATSRPDSGNSPLHF
clone size: -; J gene: TRBJ1-6; V gene: TRBV9; D gene: TRBD1; CDR3 DNA: TGTGCCAGCAGCACAGGGGGTTCACCCCTCCACTTT; CDR3 protein: CASSTGGSPLHF
clone size: many; J gene: TRBJ2-7; V gene: TRBV10-3; D gene: TRBD1; CDR3 DNA: TGTGCCATCAGTGAATTGTCGGAGACAGGGGTGTACGAGCAGTACTTC; CDR3 protein: CAISELSETGVYEQYF
clone size: -; J gene: TRBJ1-4; V gene: TRBV5-6; D gene: -; CDR3 DNA: TGTGCCAGCAGCTTGGATCGACGGGGGCCGGGGGAAAAACTGTTTTTT; CDR3 protein: CASSLDRRGPGEKLFF
clone size: -; J gene: TRBJ2-2; V gene: TRBV7-2; D gene: TRBD1; CDR3 DNA: TGTGCCAGCAGCCCACGTCGGGACAGGGTTTACACCGGGGAGCTGTTTTTT; CDR3 protein: CASSPRRDRVYTGELFF
clone size: few; J gene: TRBJ1-2; V gene: TRBV4-3; D gene: TRBD1; CDR3 DNA: TGCGCCAGCAGCTCTGAGACAGGGTCTTATGGCTACACCTTC; CDR3 protein: CASSSETGSYGYTF
clone size: -; J gene: TRBJ1-2; V gene: TRBV5-1; D gene: -; CDR3 DNA: TGCGCCAGCAGCCCGGGATGGACCGCAGGGGATGGCTACACCTTC; CDR3 protein: CASSPGWTAGDGYTF